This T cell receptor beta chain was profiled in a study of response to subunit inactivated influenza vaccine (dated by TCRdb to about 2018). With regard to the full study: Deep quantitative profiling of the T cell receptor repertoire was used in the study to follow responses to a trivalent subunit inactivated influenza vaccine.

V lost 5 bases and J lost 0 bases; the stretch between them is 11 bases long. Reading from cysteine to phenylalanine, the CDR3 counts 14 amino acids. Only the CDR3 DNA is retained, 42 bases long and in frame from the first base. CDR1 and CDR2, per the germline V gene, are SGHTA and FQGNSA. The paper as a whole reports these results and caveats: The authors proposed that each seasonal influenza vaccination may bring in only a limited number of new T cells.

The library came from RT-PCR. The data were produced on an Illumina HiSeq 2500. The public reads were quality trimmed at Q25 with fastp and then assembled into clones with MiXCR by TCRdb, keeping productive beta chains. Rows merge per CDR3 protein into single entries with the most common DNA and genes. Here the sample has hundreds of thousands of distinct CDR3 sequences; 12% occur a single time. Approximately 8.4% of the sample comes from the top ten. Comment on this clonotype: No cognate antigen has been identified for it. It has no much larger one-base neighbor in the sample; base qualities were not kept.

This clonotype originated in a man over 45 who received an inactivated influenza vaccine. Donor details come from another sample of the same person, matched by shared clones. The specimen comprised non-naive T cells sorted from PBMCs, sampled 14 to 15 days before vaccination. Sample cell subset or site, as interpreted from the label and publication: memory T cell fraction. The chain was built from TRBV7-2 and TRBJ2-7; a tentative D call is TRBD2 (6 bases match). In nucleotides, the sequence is TGTGCCAGCAGCCGACGGGACTTCTCCTACGAGCAGTACTTC. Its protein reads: CASSRRDFSYEQYF.